This T cell receptor (beta chain) was sequenced for a study of CD8+CD57+ T cells in acquired aplastic anemia (dated by TCRdb to 2016 to 2019). In the study overall: A mean of roughly 3.2 ug of DNA, ranging from roughly 0.17 to 30 ug, was extracted from sorted CD4+ and CD8+ cells. CD8+CD57+ expansion was defined as a frequency above the mean frequency observed in healthy subjects.

What the authors observed across the whole study: No significant difference in CD8+ Simpson's diversity was found between patients and healthy controls (P=0.060). Although 25 to 30 CD8+ CDR3 sequences were shared by patients and controls, these sequences appeared highly expressed in patients and within the immunodominant clones of patients.

Genomic DNA was used as template for profiling of TCR beta VDJ combinations and CDR3 sequences. An Illumina HiSeq 2000 was used for TCR repertoire sequencing. The source study handled its data this way. TRBV/TRBJ rearrangement plots, CDR3 size and DJ length profiles, and Simpson's diversity index were used to assess repertoires. The immunodominant clone was defined as the most abundant DNA sequence in deep sequencing data. CDR3 amino acid sequences were screened for sharing across subjects and were compared with published repertoires and the VDJdb database. TCRdb reprocessed the public reads (quality trimming at Q25 with fastp, clone calling with MiXCR) and kept in-frame beta chains. Each CDR3 protein appears once, grouped with its most common genes and DNA. The V and J calls were not made by the authors but by TCRdb's processing. The sample includes 150,000 to 200,000 distinct CDR3 sequences, with 45% to 55% observed a single time. The top ten clonotypes cover around 2.9% of the sample.

Patients chosen for sequencing had shown expansion of CD8+CD57+ cells by flow cytometry. All patients had severe acquired aplastic anemia diagnosed by International Study of Aplastic Anemia and Agranulocytosis and Camitta criteria. No patient had received any therapy when blood was sampled. In this study, sorted CD4+ and CD8+ T cells from the blood of healthy subjects and of severe aplastic anemia patients had their TCR repertoires deep-sequenced. In the USA, patient enrollment took place under clinicaltrials.gov protocols 00001620, 01623167, 00001397, 00071045, 00081523 and 00961064. Ficoll-Paque density gradient centrifugation was used to isolate peripheral blood mononuclear cells. CD4+ and CD8+ T cells were sorted by FACS or magnetic beads before DNA extraction. This clonotype was found many times. Its antigen is still unknown. No base quality values were provided; no much bigger clone lies one nucleotide off.

The sequencing input was sorted CD4+, CD8+, or CD8+CD57+ T cells (not recorded which) from PBMCs. The clonotype comes from a human donor with aplastic anemia.

The DNA reads as follows: TGTGCCAGTAGTCTAGCGGCAATTTACACAGATACGCAGTATTTT. Translation gives CASSLAAIYTDTQYF. The V and J segments used are TRBV19 and TRBJ2-3, with TRBD2 identical over 7 junction bases. CDR1 LNHDA and CDR2 SQIVND were looked up in the germline V gene (reference sequence). From the cysteine up to the phenylalanine, the CDR3 has a length of 15 residues. Here the CDR3 DNA is all that survives: 45 bases in frame from base 1. V is trimmed back by 5 bases and J by 2 bases, and the junction contains 7 bases that no gene match accounts for.